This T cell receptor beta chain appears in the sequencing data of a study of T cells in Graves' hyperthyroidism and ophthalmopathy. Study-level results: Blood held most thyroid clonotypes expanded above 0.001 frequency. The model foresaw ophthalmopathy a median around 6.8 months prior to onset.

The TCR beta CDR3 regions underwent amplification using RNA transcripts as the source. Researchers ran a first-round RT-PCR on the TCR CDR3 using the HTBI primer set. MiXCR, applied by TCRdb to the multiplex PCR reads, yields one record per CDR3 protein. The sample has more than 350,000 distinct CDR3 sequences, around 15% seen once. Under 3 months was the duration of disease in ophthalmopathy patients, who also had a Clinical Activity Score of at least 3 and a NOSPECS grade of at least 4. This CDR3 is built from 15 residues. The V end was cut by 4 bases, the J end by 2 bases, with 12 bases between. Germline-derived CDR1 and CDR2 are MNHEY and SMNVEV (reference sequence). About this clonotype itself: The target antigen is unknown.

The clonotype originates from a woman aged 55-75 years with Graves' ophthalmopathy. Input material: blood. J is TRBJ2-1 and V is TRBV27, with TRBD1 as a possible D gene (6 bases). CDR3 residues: CASSSLEGAYNEQFF. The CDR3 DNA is TGTGCCAGCAGTTCACTAGAGGGGGCCTACAATGAGCAGTTCTTC.